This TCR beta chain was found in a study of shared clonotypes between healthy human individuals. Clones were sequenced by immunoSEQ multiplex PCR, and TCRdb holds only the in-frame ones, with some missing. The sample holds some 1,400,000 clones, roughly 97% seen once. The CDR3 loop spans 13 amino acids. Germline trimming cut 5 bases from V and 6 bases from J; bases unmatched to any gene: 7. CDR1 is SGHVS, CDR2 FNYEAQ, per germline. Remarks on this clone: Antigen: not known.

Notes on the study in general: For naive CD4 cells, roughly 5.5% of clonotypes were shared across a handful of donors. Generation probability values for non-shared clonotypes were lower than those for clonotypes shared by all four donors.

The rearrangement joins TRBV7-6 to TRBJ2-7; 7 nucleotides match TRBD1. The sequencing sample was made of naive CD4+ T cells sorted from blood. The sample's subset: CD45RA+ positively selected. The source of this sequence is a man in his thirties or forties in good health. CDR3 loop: CASSATGVGEQYF. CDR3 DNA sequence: TGTGCCAGCAGCGCCACAGGGGTCGGCGAGCAGTACTTC.